A single sample is the source of the 8 T cell receptor beta chains below, sequenced in a study of cytotoxic CD8 clonotypes in ibrutinib-treated CLL. Assay used: immunoSEQ multiplex PCR; TCRdb lists only in-frame clones, some missing. The sample lists about 86,000 clones, just over 85% seen once, with roughly 5.4% in the top ten. The sequenced sample was PBMCs, obtained before ibrutinib treatment. The receptors were sampled from a human donor with chronic lymphocytic leukemia.

The rearrangement links TRBV11-2 to TRBJ2-6, with a possible D match to TRBD2 (6 bases). Germline V lookup: CDR1 SGHAT, CDR2 FQNNGV. V was shortened by 1 base and J by 2 bases, with 9 bases between the two germline ends. This CDR3 spans 16 amino acids. The CDR3 DNA reads as TGTGCCAGCAGCTTAGTGGCGGGGACTGGGGCCAACGTCCTGACTTTC. It codes for CASSLVAGTGANVLTF.

This clone was counted once. This chain links TRBV27 with TRBJ1-1, with D uncertain. The CDR3 has 15 amino acids. Germline lookup yields CDR1 MNHEY and CDR2 SMNVEV (reference sequence). The V gene lost 0 bases and the J gene lost 4 bases, with 12 bases spanning the gap. The CDR3 here is CASSLSSGVGTEAFF. The CDR3 DNA reads TGTGCCAGCAGTTTATCGAGTGGGGTTGGCACTGAAGCTTTCTTT.

The chain couples TRBV5-6 to TRBJ1-4; no firm D call. Germline CDR1 is SGHDT and CDR2 is YYEEEE. The CDR3 contains 15 residues. V lost 2 bases and J lost 6, with 14 bases in between. Here the CDR3 DNA reads TGTGCCAGCAGCTTTGCCTGGGGAAGAGATGAAAAACTGTTTTTT. This sequence encodes CASSFAWGRDEKLFF.

The chain uses TRBV7-3 and TRBJ2-1, with TRBD1 as a possible D gene (5 bases). The germline gives CDR1 SGHTA, CDR2 FQGTGA. V was shortened by 5 bases and J by 10 bases, with 18 bases between the two germline ends. The CDR3 is 14 amino acids. The CDR3 bases are TGTGCCAGCAGCCCAGGGCCCTCCAGCCCGGAGCAGTTCTTC. It translates to CASSPGPSSPEQFF. Based on the CDR3 plus reference TRBV7-3 and TRBJ2-1, the full variable domain is GAGVSQTPSNKVTEKGKYVELRCDPISGHTALYWYRQSLGQGPEFLIYFQGTGAADDSGLPNDRFFAVRPEGSVSTLKIQRTERGDSAVYLCASSPGPSSPEQFFGPGTRLTVL.

The chain carries TRBV11-3 and TRBJ1-1; D is unresolved. Germline lookup yields CDR1 SGHNT and CDR2 YENEEA. The CDR3 is 15 residues long. V shed 1 base and J shed 6 bases, with 15 bases lying between them. DNA for the CDR3: TGTGCCAGCAGCTTAGTCCCGGGGATAGGAGCTGAAGCTTTCTTT. Translation: CASSLVPGIGAEAFF.

CDR3 loop: CASSLGGAGEADTQYF. CDR3 nucleotide sequence: TGCGCCAGCAGCTTGGGAGGAGCGGGAGAGGCAGATACGCAGTATTTT. The V and J genes are TRBV5-1 and TRBJ2-3; TRBD2 matches 8 bases. The germline V gene has CDR1 SGHRS and CDR2 YFSETQ. V trimming: 0 bases; J trimming: 4 bases; junction bases outside the gene matches: 7. This CDR3 has 16 residues.

This rearrangement joins TRBV5-1 to TRBJ2-7; D is unclear. The CDR3 is 14 residues long. The V gene's germline CDR1 is SGHRS and CDR2 YFSETQ. V dropped 0 bases and J dropped 3 bases, with 10 bases sitting between them. DNA for the CDR3: TGCGCCAGCAGCTTGGCTCTGCATTTCTACGAGCAGTACTTC. Translation gives CASSLALHFYEQYF.

The CDR3 nucleotides read TGTGCCAGCAGCGAAATAGGCGGGGTAAGCGGCGAGCAGTACTTC. It specifies CASSEIGGVSGEQYF. V usage is TRBV7-3 and J usage is TRBJ2-7; possible D gene TRBD2, 6 bases. The germline V and J ends were trimmed by 5 bases and 6 bases, with 20 bases remaining between them. Germline V gene data show CDR1 as SGHTA and CDR2 as FQGTGA. There are 15 residues in the CDR3.